This T cell receptor beta chain emerged from a study of CD8+CD57+ T cells in acquired aplastic anemia. The template for TCR beta VDJ and CDR3 sequence profiling was genomic DNA. TCRdb fed the reads into MiXCR, producing one record per CDR3 protein. The sample consists of about 220,000 distinct CDR3 sequences, around 45% of them appearing once. Patients sequenced had flow cytometry evidence of CD8+CD57+ cell expansion. The CDR3 has 13 amino acids. Germline CDR1 DFQATT, CDR2 SNEGSKA (reference sequence). The V and J ends lost 5 bases and 3 bases, in that order; junction bases with no gene match: 3. The sample taken for sequencing was sorted CD4+, CD8+, or CD8+CD57+ T cells (not recorded which) from PBMCs. V is TRBV20-1 and J is TRBJ2-7; 11 nucleotides match TRBD1. This TCR was recovered from a human donor with aplastic anemia. The CDR3 nucleotides read TGCAGTGCTCCCGGGACAGGGGGCTACGAGCAGTACTTC. Protein sequence: CSAPGTGGYEQYF.